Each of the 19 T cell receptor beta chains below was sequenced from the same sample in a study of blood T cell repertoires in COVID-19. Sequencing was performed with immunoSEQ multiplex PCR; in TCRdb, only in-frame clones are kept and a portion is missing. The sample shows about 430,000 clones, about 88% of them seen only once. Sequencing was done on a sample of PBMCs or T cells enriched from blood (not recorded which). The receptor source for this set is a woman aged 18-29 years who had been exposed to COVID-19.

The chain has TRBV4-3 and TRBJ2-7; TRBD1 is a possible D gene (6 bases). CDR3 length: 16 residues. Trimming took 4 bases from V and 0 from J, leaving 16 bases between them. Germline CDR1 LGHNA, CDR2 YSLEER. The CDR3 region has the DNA TGCGCCAGCAGCCCCCATCCAGGGGCAGGCTCCTACGAGCAGTACTTC. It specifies CASSPHPGAGSYEQYF.

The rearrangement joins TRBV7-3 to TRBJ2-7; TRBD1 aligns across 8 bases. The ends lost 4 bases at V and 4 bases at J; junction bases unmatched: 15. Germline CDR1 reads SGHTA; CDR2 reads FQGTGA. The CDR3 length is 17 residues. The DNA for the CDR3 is TGTGCCAGCAGCTCCCCGACAGGGGTCCTCAGGGGTTACGAGCAGTACTTC. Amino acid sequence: CASSSPTGVLRGYEQYF. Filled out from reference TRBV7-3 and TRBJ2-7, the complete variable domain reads GAGVSQTPSNKVTEKGKYVELRCDPISGHTALYWYRQSLGQGPEFLIYFQGTGAADDSGLPNDRFFAVRPEGSVSTLKIQRTERGDSAVYLCASSSPTGVLRGYEQYFGPGTRLTVT.

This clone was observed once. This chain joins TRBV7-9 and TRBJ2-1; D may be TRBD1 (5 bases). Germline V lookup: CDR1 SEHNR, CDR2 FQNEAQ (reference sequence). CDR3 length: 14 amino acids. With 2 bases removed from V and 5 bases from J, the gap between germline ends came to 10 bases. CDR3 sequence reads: CASSLSDSNNEQFF. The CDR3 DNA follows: TGTGCCAGCAGCTTAAGCGACAGTAACAATGAGCAGTTCTTC.

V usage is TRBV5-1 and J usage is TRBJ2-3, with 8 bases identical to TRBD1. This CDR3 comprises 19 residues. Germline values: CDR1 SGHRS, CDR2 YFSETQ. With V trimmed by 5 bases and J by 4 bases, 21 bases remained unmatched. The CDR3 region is CASRAGTGRGGLWADTQYF. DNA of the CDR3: TGCGCCAGCAGGGCCGGGACAGGTCGCGGAGGTCTGTGGGCAGATACGCAGTATTTT. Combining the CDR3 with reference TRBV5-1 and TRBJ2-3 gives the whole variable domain KAGVTQTPRYLIKTRGQQVTLSCSPISGHRSVSWYQQTPGQGLQFLFEYFSETQRNKGNFPGRFSGRQFSNSRSEMNVSTLELGDSALYLCASRAGTGRGGLWADTQYFGPGTRLTVL.

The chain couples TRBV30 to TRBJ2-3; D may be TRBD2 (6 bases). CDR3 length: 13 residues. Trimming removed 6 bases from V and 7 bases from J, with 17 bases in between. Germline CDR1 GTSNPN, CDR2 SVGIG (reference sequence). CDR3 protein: CACQSGVWYTQYF. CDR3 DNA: TGTGCCTGCCAGTCGGGGGTTTGGTATACGCAGTATTTT.

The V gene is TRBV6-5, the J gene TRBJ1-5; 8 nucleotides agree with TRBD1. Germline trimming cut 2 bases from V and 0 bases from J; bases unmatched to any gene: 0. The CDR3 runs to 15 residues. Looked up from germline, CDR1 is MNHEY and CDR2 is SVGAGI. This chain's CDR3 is CASSYDRGSNQPQHF. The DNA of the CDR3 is TGTGCCAGCAGTTACGACAGGGGTAGCAATCAGCCCCAGCATTTT.

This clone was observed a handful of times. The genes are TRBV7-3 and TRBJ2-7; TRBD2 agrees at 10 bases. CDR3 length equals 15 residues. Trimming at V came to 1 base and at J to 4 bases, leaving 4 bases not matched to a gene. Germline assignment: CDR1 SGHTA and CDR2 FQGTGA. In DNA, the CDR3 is TGTGCCAGCAGCTTAAATAGCGGGGGGCCTTACGAGCAGTACTTC. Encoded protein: CASSLNSGGPYEQYF.

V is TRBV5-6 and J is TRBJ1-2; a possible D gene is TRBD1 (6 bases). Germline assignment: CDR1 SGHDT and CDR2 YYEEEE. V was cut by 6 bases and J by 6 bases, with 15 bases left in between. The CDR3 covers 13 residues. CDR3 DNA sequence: TGTGCCAGCAACCAGCCGGCAGGGGATGGCTACACCTTC. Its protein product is CASNQPAGDGYTF.

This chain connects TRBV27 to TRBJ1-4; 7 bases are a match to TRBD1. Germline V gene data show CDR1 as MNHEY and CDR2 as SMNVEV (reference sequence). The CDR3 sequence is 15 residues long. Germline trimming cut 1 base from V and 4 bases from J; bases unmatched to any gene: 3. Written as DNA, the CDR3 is TGTGCCAGCAGTTTATGGGCAGGGGGTAATGAAAAACTGTTTTTT. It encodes CASSLWAGGNEKLFF. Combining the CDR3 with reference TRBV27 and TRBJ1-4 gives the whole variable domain EAQVTQNPRYLITVTGKKLTVTCSQNMNHEYMSWYRQDPGLGLRQIYYSMNVEVTDKGDVPEGYKVSRKEKRNFPLILESPSPNQTSLYFCASSLWAGGNEKLFFGSGTQLSVL.

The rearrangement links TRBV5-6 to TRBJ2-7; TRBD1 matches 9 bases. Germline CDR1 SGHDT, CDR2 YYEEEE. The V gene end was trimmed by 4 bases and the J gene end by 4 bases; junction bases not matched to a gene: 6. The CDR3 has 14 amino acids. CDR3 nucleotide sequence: TGTGCCAGCAGCCCGGGACAGGGCCCATACGAGCAGTACTTC. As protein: CASSPGQGPYEQYF.

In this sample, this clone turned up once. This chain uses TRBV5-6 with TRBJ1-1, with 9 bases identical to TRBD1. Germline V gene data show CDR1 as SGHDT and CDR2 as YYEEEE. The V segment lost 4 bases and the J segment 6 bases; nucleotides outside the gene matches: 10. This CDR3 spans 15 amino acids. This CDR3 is CASSAMGGQGSEAFF. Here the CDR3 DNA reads TGTGCCAGCAGCGCAATGGGGGGACAGGGCTCTGAAGCTTTCTTT.

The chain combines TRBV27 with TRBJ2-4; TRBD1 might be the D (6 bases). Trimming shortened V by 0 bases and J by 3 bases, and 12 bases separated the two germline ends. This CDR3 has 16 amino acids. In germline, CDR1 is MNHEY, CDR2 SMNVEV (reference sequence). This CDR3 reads CASSLSLAGVKNIQYF. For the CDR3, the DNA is TGTGCCAGCAGTTTATCTCTGGCAGGGGTCAAAAACATTCAGTACTTC.

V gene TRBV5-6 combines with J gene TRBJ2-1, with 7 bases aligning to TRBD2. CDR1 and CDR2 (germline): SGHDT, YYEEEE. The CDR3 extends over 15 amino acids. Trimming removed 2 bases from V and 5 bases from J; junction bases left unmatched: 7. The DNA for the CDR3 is TGTGCCAGCAGCTTATTTGCGGGAGCGGACAATGAGCAGTTCTTC. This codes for CASSLFAGADNEQFF.

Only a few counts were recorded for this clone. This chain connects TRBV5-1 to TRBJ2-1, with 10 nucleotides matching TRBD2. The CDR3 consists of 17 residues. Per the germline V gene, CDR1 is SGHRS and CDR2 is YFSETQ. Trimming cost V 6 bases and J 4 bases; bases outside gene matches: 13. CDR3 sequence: CASTLWSVAGGYNEQFF. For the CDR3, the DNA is TGCGCCAGCACCCTCTGGAGTGTAGCGGGAGGTTACAATGAGCAGTTCTTC.

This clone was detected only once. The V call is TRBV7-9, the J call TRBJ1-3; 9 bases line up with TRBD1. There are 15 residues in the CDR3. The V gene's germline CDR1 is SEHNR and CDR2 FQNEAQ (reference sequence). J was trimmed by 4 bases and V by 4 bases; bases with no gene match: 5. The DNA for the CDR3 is TGTGCCAGCAGCTCGACAGGGGGATTAGGAAACACCATATATTTT. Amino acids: CASSSTGGLGNTIYF.

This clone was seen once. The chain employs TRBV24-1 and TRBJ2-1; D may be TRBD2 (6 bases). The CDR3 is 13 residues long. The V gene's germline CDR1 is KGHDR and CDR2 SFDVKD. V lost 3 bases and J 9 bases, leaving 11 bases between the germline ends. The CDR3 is CATSDHGSGEQFF. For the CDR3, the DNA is TGTGCCACCAGTGATCACGGTAGCGGTGAGCAGTTCTTC.

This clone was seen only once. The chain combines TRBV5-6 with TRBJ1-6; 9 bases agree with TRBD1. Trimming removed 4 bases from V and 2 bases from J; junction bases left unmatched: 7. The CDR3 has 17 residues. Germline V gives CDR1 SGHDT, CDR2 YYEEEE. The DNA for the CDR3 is TGTGCCAGCAGCGCGAACAGGGGGCGGACCTATAATTCACCCCTCCACTTT. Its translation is CASSANRGRTYNSPLHF.

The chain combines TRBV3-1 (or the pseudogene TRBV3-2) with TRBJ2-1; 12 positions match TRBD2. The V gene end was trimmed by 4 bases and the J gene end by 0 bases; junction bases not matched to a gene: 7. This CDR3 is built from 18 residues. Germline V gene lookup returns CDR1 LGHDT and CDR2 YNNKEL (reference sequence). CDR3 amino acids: CASSPTSGGPSSYNEQFF. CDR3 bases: TGTGCCAGCAGCCCAACTAGCGGGGGGCCGAGCTCCTACAATGAGCAGTTCTTC.

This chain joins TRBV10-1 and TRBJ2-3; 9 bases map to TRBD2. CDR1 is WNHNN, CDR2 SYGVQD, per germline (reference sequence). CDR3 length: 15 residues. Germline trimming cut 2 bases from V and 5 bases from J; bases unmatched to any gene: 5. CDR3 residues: CASSEVSSGKDTQYF. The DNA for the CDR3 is TGCGCCAGCAGTGAGGTGTCTAGCGGGAAAGATACGCAGTATTTT.